This T cell receptor beta chain emerged from a study of blood T cell repertoires in COVID-19. Study as a whole: Acute and convalescent COVID-19 samples came from the United States, Italy and Spain.

TCRdb's copy holds only in-frame clones and misses some; the assay was immunoSEQ multiplex PCR. The sample consists of almost 250,000 clones, around 89% of them appearing once. There are 19 residues in the CDR3. The V segment lost 2 bases and the J segment 0 bases; nucleotides outside the gene matches: 14. Living in 20 to 30 US areas, the participants were between roughly 18 and 89 years of age. Participants were placed into cohorts based on the clinical history they reported. The V and J genes are TRBV23-1 and TRBJ2-3, with 7 bases lining up with TRBD1. TRBV23-1 is assigned to the ORF class and has an uncertain function. This clonotype originated in a woman in her twenties or thirties who had recovered from COVID-19. The specimen was PBMCs or T cells enriched from blood (not recorded which). DNA of the CDR3: TGCGCCAGCAGTCAAAGTAATAGGGGACAGCACCTAAGCACAGATACGCAGTATTTT. This gives the protein CASSQSNRGQHLSTDTQYF.